The rows below give T cell receptor beta chains drawn from one sample of a study of T-cell reconstitution after alpha-beta-depleted transplantation in children. Each CDR3 protein gets one entry after TCRdb re-called the PCR reads with MiXCR. The top ten hold less than 5% of the sample, which has about 610,000 distinct CDR3 sequences, about 10% seen once. This sample comprised PBMCs from the stem cell graft donor, obtained from the stem cell graft. The receptors were gathered from a human donor who donated a stem cell graft to a child with acute myeloid leukemia. Both conserved end residues are part of each CDR3. Each record gives: CDR3 protein, CDR3 DNA, D gene, clone size, J gene, V gene. D genes are given only for firm matches. Clone size, where shown, is once, few, many, or a class for clones that have expanded.

CDR3: CSVEEGFGGYTF; DNA: TGCAGCGTTGAAGAGGGGTTCGGTGGCTACACCTTC; D: NA; size: NA; J: TRBJ1-2; V: TRBV29-1
CDR3: CASSPPGTNTGELFF; DNA: TGTGCCAGCAGCCCCCCCGGGACCAACACCGGGGAGCTGTTTTTT; D: NA; size: few; J: TRBJ2-2; V: TRBV28
CDR3: CAISGAAQPQHF; DNA: TGTGCCATCTCAGGGGCGGCTCAGCCCCAGCATTTT; D: NA; size: few; J: TRBJ1-5; V: TRBV25-1
CDR3: CASFRGPKGTEAFF; DNA: TGTGCCAGTTTCAGGGGGCCGAAAGGCACTGAAGCTTTCTTT; D: TRBD1; size: many; J: TRBJ1-1; V: TRBV19
CDR3: CASSLWDEQFF; DNA: TGTGCCAGCAGCTTATGGGATGAGCAGTTCTTC; D: NA; size: few; J: TRBJ2-1; V: TRBV13
CDR3: CASLRNYEQYF; DNA: TGCGCCAGCTTGAGGAACTACGAGCAGTACTTC; D: NA; size: many; J: TRBJ2-7; V: TRBV10-2
CDR3: CASSLDGRDNEQFF; DNA: TGTGCCAGCAGCTTAGACGGGAGGGACAATGAGCAGTTCTTC; D: TRBD2; size: many; J: TRBJ2-1; V: TRBV7-9
CDR3: CAISEVGRGYEQYF; DNA: TGTGCCATCAGTGAGGTGGGCAGGGGATACGAGCAGTACTTC; D: NA; size: NA; J: TRBJ2-7; V: TRBV10-3
CDR3: CATSQDNLAEANEQFF; DNA: TGTGCCACCAGCCAAGACAATCTGGCGGAGGCAAATGAGCAGTTCTTC; D: NA; size: NA; J: TRBJ2-1; V: TRBV3-1
CDR3: CATLASGRAREQFF; DNA: TGTGCCACCCTGGCTAGCGGGAGGGCTCGGGAGCAGTTCTTC; D: TRBD2; size: NA; J: TRBJ2-1; V: TRBV12-3/TRBV12-4
CDR3: CASGGGTYNEQFF; DNA: TGTGCCTCGGGCGGGGGTACCTACAATGAGCAGTTCTTC; D: TRBD2; size: few; J: TRBJ2-1; V: TRBV19
CDR3: CASRPRSGRGQETQYF; DNA: TGTGCCAGCAGACCTAGGAGCGGGAGGGGGCAAGAGACCCAGTACTTC; D: TRBD2; size: NA; J: TRBJ2-5; V: TRBV12-3/TRBV12-4
CDR3: CASASSVKQFF; DNA: TGTGCCAGCGCCTCTTCGGTCAAGCAGTTCTTC; D: NA; size: NA; J: TRBJ2-1; V: TRBV3-1
CDR3: CASSQGLAGNSYEQYF; DNA: TGTGCCAGCAGCCAAGGGCTAGCGGGGAACTCCTACGAGCAGTACTTC; D: TRBD2; size: NA; J: TRBJ2-7; V: TRBV3-1
CDR3: CASSLAVSGSLRNEQFF; DNA: TGTGCCAGCAGCTTAGCGGTTAGCGGGAGTTTGCGGAATGAGCAGTTCTTC; D: TRBD2; size: NA; J: TRBJ2-1; V: TRBV7-2
CDR3: CSAPSDSGGHEQFF; DNA: TGCAGTGCGCCCTCTGACTCGGGGGGCCATGAGCAGTTCTTC; D: NA; size: many; J: TRBJ2-1; V: TRBV20-1
CDR3: CASSQSPGGPADTQYF; DNA: TGTGCCAGCAGCCAATCCCCGGGAGGGCCGGCAGATACGCAGTATTTT; D: TRBD2; size: NA; J: TRBJ2-3; V: TRBV4-2
CDR3: CASSEEAWGAGVVGDTQYF; DNA: TGTGCCAGCAGTGAAGAAGCTTGGGGCGCTGGGGTGGTGGGCGATACGCAGTATTTT; D: NA; size: NA; J: TRBJ2-3; V: TRBV6-1
CDR3: CASSLSTGEQPQHF; DNA: TGTGCCAGCAGTTTATCGACAGGGGAACAGCCCCAGCATTTT; D: TRBD1; size: NA; J: TRBJ1-5; V: TRBV12-3/TRBV12-4
CDR3: CASSQEGTSGRLEETQYF; DNA: TGTGCCAGCAGCCAAGAAGGGACTAGCGGGAGACTCGAAGAGACCCAGTACTTC; D: TRBD2; size: many; J: TRBJ2-5; V: TRBV3-1
CDR3: CSVEGGQGAYGYTF; DNA: TGCAGCGTTGAGGGGGGACAGGGCGCCTATGGCTACACCTTC; D: TRBD1; size: many; J: TRBJ1-2; V: TRBV29-1
CDR3: CASSLHGSSTDTQYF; DNA: TGCGCCAGCAGCTTACACGGATCTAGCACAGATACGCAGTATTTT; D: NA; size: NA; J: TRBJ2-3; V: TRBV5-1
CDR3: CSAPSQGAEGYTF; DNA: TGCAGTGCTCCATCACAGGGGGCTGAGGGCTACACCTTC; D: TRBD1; size: NA; J: TRBJ1-2; V: TRBV20-1
CDR3: CSARVPLRADEQFF; DNA: TGCAGTGCTAGAGTCCCCCTCAGAGCCGATGAGCAGTTCTTC; D: NA; size: many; J: TRBJ2-1; V: TRBV20-1
CDR3: CSASPSSGTPYEQYF; DNA: TGCAGTGCTAGTCCTTCGAGCGGGACCCCCTACGAGCAGTACTTC; D: TRBD2; size: few; J: TRBJ2-7; V: TRBV20-1
CDR3: CASSPILGGNEQFF; DNA: TGTGCCAGCAGCCCAATCTTGGGGGGCAATGAGCAGTTCTTC; D: NA; size: many; J: TRBJ2-1; V: TRBV7-3
CDR3: CASGLVVAGNNEQFF; DNA: TGTGCTAGTGGTTTGGTAGTTGCGGGGAACAATGAGCAGTTCTTC; D: NA; size: few; J: TRBJ2-1; V: TRBV12-5
CDR3: CASSPGPEQFF; DNA: TGTGCCAGCAGCCCGGGTCCTGAGCAGTTCTTC; D: NA; size: many; J: TRBJ2-1; V: TRBV12-3/TRBV12-4
CDR3: CASSYRDQPYEQYF; DNA: TGTGCCAGCAGTTACCGGGACCAACCCTACGAGCAGTACTTC; D: NA; size: many; J: TRBJ2-7; V: TRBV6-2/TRBV6-3
CDR3: CSAPGQGAYSNQPQHF; DNA: TGCAGTGCCCCGGGACAGGGGGCTTATAGCAATCAGCCCCAGCATTTT; D: TRBD1; size: few; J: TRBJ1-5; V: TRBV20-1
CDR3: CASGQDGGLPYEQYF; DNA: TGTGCCAGCGGCCAAGACGGGGGGCTCCCCTACGAGCAGTACTTC; D: NA; size: NA; J: TRBJ2-7; V: TRBV4-2
CDR3: CASSRGGSQYF; DNA: TGTGCCAGCAGTCGAGGGGGAAGCCAGTACTTC; D: NA; size: NA; J: TRBJ2-5; V: TRBV12-3/TRBV12-4
CDR3: CASSLGIAGGSYEQYF; DNA: TGTGCCAGCAGCTTAGGGATAGCGGGAGGTTCCTACGAGCAGTACTTC; D: TRBD2; size: NA; J: TRBJ2-7; V: TRBV7-2
CDR3: CASSQQVRREKNIQYF; DNA: TGTGCCAGCAGCCAACAGGTTCGGAGGGAGAAAAACATTCAGTACTTC; D: NA; size: many; J: TRBJ2-4; V: TRBV3-1
CDR3: CASSLAQEGETQYF; DNA: TGTGCCAGCAGTTTAGCTCAGGAAGGGGAGACCCAGTACTTC; D: NA; size: many; J: TRBJ2-5; V: TRBV12-3/TRBV12-4
CDR3: CASSSLRDRGQLQHF; DNA: TGTGCCAGCAGTTCTCTCCGGGACAGGGGGCAGCTCCAGCATTTT; D: TRBD1; size: NA; J: TRBJ1-5; V: TRBV12-3/TRBV12-4
CDR3: CASSGWTDYQPQHF; DNA: TGTGCCAGCAGTGGGTGGACAGACTATCAGCCCCAGCATTTT; D: NA; size: NA; J: TRBJ1-5; V: TRBV6-1
CDR3: CASSLKGGETQYF; DNA: TGTGCCAGCAGTTTAAAGGGAGGAGAGACCCAGTACTTC; D: NA; size: many; J: TRBJ2-5; V: TRBV12-3/TRBV12-4
CDR3: CASSKAGDRFF; DNA: TGTGCCAGCAGCAAAGCGGGAGATCGGTTCTTC; D: NA; size: NA; J: TRBJ2-1; V: TRBV21-1
CDR3: CASSPTSDRGGNYGYTF; DNA: TGTGCCAGCAGCCCAACTTCAGACAGGGGGGGGAACTATGGCTACACCTTC; D: TRBD1; size: NA; J: TRBJ1-2; V: TRBV7-8
CDR3: CACRVAGSTDTQYF; DNA: TGTGCCTGTCGCGTAGCGGGTAGCACAGATACGCAGTATTTT; D: TRBD2; size: few; J: TRBJ2-3; V: TRBV30
CDR3: CSATDRLGGQYF; DNA: TGCAGTGCTACCGACAGGTTGGGCGGGCAGTACTTC; D: NA; size: few; J: TRBJ2-7; V: TRBV20-1
CDR3: CSVVHNENQPQHF; DNA: TGCAGCGTTGTTCACAATGAGAATCAGCCCCAGCATTTT; D: NA; size: few; J: TRBJ1-5; V: TRBV29-1
CDR3: CATKGTYEDYEQYF; DNA: TGTGCCACCAAGGGGACGTACGAGGACTACGAGCAGTACTTC; D: NA; size: many; J: TRBJ2-7; V: TRBV15
CDR3: CASSLWRETANEQFF; DNA: TGTGCCAGCAGTTTGTGGCGGGAGACCGCCAATGAGCAGTTCTTC; D: TRBD2; size: many; J: TRBJ2-1; V: TRBV12-3/TRBV12-4
CDR3: CASSLSTSGSTDTQYF; DNA: TGTGCTAGCAGCCTCTCGACTAGCGGGAGCACAGATACGCAGTATTTT; D: TRBD2; size: many; J: TRBJ2-3; V: TRBV7-7
CDR3: CASSWGGARGEQYF; DNA: TGTGCCAGCAGCTGGGGCGGAGCGCGGGGCGAGCAGTACTTC; D: NA; size: NA; J: TRBJ2-7; V: TRBV7-8
CDR3: CASSDRGRNTEAFF; DNA: TGTGCCAGCAGTGACAGGGGGCGGAACACTGAAGCTTTCTTT; D: TRBD1; size: many; J: TRBJ1-1; V: TRBV6-4
CDR3: CASSATGVRYEQYF; DNA: TGTGCCAGCAGCGCGACGGGAGTTAGGTACGAGCAGTACTTC; D: NA; size: NA; J: TRBJ2-7; V: TRBV9
CDR3: CASSDSRAWVSYTF; DNA: TGTGCCAGCAGTGACTCCAGGGCCTGGGTCTCCTACACCTTC; D: NA; size: NA; J: TRBJ1-2; V: TRBV28
CDR3: CSAVVGVDEQFF; DNA: TGCAGTGCTGTGGTTGGGGTAGATGAGCAGTTCTTC; D: NA; size: few; J: TRBJ2-1; V: TRBV20-1
CDR3: CASSLSAGVRTGELFF; DNA: TGTGCCAGCAGCTTATCAGCGGGAGTACGCACCGGGGAGCTGTTTTTT; D: TRBD2; size: NA; J: TRBJ2-2; V: TRBV7-2
CDR3: CASRPWGADEKLFF; DNA: TGTGCCAGCAGGCCGTGGGGGGCGGATGAAAAACTGTTTTTT; D: NA; size: few; J: TRBJ1-4; V: TRBV3-1
CDR3: CASSPLANEQFF; DNA: TGTGCCAGCAGTCCTCTAGCGAATGAGCAGTTCTTC; D: NA; size: NA; J: TRBJ2-1; V: TRBV6-2/TRBV6-3
CDR3: CSALTGTDTQYF; DNA: TGCAGCGCCCTGACAGGCACAGATACGCAGTATTTT; D: NA; size: many; J: TRBJ2-3; V: TRBV29-1